The rows below give T cell receptor beta chains drawn from one sample of a study of blood T cell repertoires in COVID-19. Using immunoSEQ multiplex PCR, the repertoire was profiled, and TCRdb retains in-frame clones only, with some absent. The repertoire includes approximately 400,000 clones, 81% of them detected once, and about 1.2% sits in the top ten. Sequencing was carried out using peripheral blood. The receptors shown here come from a human donor with acute or convalescent COVID-19. The donor label of this sample is uncertain. The CDR3 runs from the conserved cysteine through the conserved F or W. Fields, in order: D gene, V gene, clone size, J gene, CDR3 DNA, CDR3 protein. A D gene is named only where the DNA matches it firmly. Only part of the rows carry a size: once, few, many, or a class if the clone is expanded.

D: -
V: TRBV19
size: -
J: TRBJ2-7
DNA: TGTGCCAGTAGTATTTCGGACATCAACTACGAGCAGTACTTC
CDR3: CASSISDINYEQYF

D: -
V: TRBV19
size: few
J: TRBJ1-2
DNA: TGTGCCAGTAGTAGAAGCGGGGTTAACTATGGCTACACCTTC
CDR3: CASSRSGVNYGYTF

D: -
V: TRBV11-2
size: -
J: TRBJ2-7
DNA: TGTGCCAGCAGCTTCGGCGGAACTTACGAGCAGTACTTC
CDR3: CASSFGGTYEQYF

D: -
V: TRBV18
size: -
J: TRBJ1-2
DNA: TGTGCCAGTTCCGGGACAAACGTTGGCTACACCTTC
CDR3: CASSGTNVGYTF

D: TRBD1
V: TRBV15
size: -
J: TRBJ2-7
DNA: TGTGCCACCAGGGACAGGGTAGGTGAGCAGTACTTC
CDR3: CATRDRVGEQYF

D: -
V: TRBV29-1
size: -
J: TRBJ1-2
DNA: TGCAGCGTCCAAGGGGGTACAGGGAGGGACGGCTACACCTTC
CDR3: CSVQGGTGRDGYTF

D: TRBD2
V: TRBV12-3/TRBV12-4
size: -
J: TRBJ2-7
DNA: TGTGCCAGCGGCGGACTAGCGAGAGGGGAGCAGTACTTC
CDR3: CASGGLARGEQYF

D: -
V: TRBV6-1
size: -
J: TRBJ1-5
DNA: TGTGCCAGCAGTGGCGCCGTTAAAGTGGGCAGCAATCAGCCCCAGCATTTT
CDR3: CASSGAVKVGSNQPQHF

D: TRBD1
V: TRBV19
size: -
J: TRBJ1-5
DNA: TGTGCCAGTAGTATCAGTGGGACAGGGATTCGGAATCAGCCCCAGCATTTT
CDR3: CASSISGTGIRNQPQHF

D: TRBD1
V: TRBV5-1
size: -
J: TRBJ2-2
DNA: TGCGCCAGCAGCCGTACAGGGACAGGGGGCAACACCGGGGAGCTGTTTTTT
CDR3: CASSRTGTGGNTGELFF

D: TRBD2
V: TRBV7-2
size: -
J: TRBJ2-3
DNA: TGTGCCAGCAGCTTCGACCCAGCGGGGGCCACAGATACGCAGTATTTT
CDR3: CASSFDPAGATDTQYF

D: -
V: TRBV5-4
size: -
J: TRBJ2-7
DNA: TGTGCCAGCAGCTTGCACGGCTACGAGCAGTACTTC
CDR3: CASSLHGYEQYF

D: -
V: TRBV3-1/TRBV3-2
size: few
J: TRBJ2-7
DNA: TGTGCCAGCAGCCAATTTGAGGGTCAGGCCACCTACGAGCAGTACTTC
CDR3: CASSQFEGQATYEQYF

D: TRBD1
V: TRBV24-1
size: -
J: TRBJ2-7
DNA: TGTGCCACCAGTGATTTCAGGGACAGGGCCTCCTACGAGCAGTACTTC
CDR3: CATSDFRDRASYEQYF

D: -
V: TRBV19
size: once
J: TRBJ1-6
DNA: TGTGCCAGTTCTCAACGTACAGGGTTCAATTCACCCCTCCACTTT
CDR3: CASSQRTGFNSPLHF

D: -
V: TRBV19
size: -
J: TRBJ1-5
DNA: TGTGCCAGTAGTAATCAGGGCAATCAGCCCCAGCATTTT
CDR3: CASSNQGNQPQHF

D: TRBD2
V: TRBV28
size: few
J: TRBJ2-1
DNA: TGTGCCAGCAGGGGGAGGACTAGCGGATACAATGAGCAGTTCTTC
CDR3: CASRGRTSGYNEQFF

D: -
V: TRBV5-1
size: -
J: TRBJ1-5
DNA: TGCGCCAGCAGCTTTTCAGGGGATAATCAGCCCCAGCATTTT
CDR3: CASSFSGDNQPQHF

D: TRBD1
V: TRBV5-1
size: -
J: TRBJ2-5
DNA: TGCGCCAGCAGCGAGGGACAGGGCCACGAGACCCAGTACTTC
CDR3: CASSEGQGHETQYF

D: TRBD1
V: TRBV19
size: -
J: TRBJ1-5
DNA: TGTGCCAGTAGTATTCCGTCTGGGACAGTCATGCCCCAGCATTTT
CDR3: CASSIPSGTVMPQHF

D: -
V: TRBV5-1
size: -
J: TRBJ1-1
DNA: TGCGCCAGCAGCAAAGGGTCGGACAGCCCACGACTGAACACTGAAGCTTTCTTT
CDR3: CASSKGSDSPRLNTEAFF

D: -
V: TRBV6-5
size: -
J: TRBJ1-4
DNA: TGTGCCAGCAGTTACTCAGGACAGCCGAGGGGGGAAAAACTGTTTTTT
CDR3: CASSYSGQPRGEKLFF

D: -
V: TRBV29-1
size: -
J: TRBJ2-3
DNA: TGCAGCGCCTCTACACAGGGCTTAGTAACAGATACGCAGTATTTT
CDR3: CSASTQGLVTDTQYF

D: TRBD1
V: TRBV7-6
size: -
J: TRBJ1-4
DNA: TGTGCCAGCAGCTCGACAGGGGGCCGCCTTGAAAAACTGTTTTTT
CDR3: CASSSTGGRLEKLFF

D: TRBD1
V: TRBV4-1
size: -
J: TRBJ2-1
DNA: TGCGCCAGCAGCCGACCGACAGGGGAGGTCAATGAGCAGTTCTTC
CDR3: CASSRPTGEVNEQFF

D: -
V: TRBV4-1
size: -
J: TRBJ1-1
DNA: TGCGCCAGCAGCCAAGAGACGCAGGGTCACACTGAAGCTTTCTTT
CDR3: CASSQETQGHTEAFF

D: TRBD1
V: TRBV6-5
size: -
J: TRBJ1-4
DNA: TGTGCCAGCAGCACAGGGGGCATAACTAATGAAAAACTGTTTTTT
CDR3: CASSTGGITNEKLFF

D: -
V: TRBV6-1
size: -
J: TRBJ1-1
DNA: TGTGCCAGCAGTGAAGATCGTGGAGGGAACACTGAAGCTTTCTTT
CDR3: CASSEDRGGNTEAFF

D: TRBD2
V: TRBV7-6
size: -
J: TRBJ2-7
DNA: TGTGCCAGCAGCCCTAGGACTAGCGGGACCTACGAGCAGTACTTC
CDR3: CASSPRTSGTYEQYF

D: -
V: TRBV30
size: many
J: TRBJ1-2
DNA: TGTGCCTGGAGTTCAGGGGATCATGGCTACACCTTC
CDR3: CAWSSGDHGYTF

D: -
V: TRBV15
size: once
J: TRBJ1-1
DNA: TGTGCCACCGGCGGGTTTGGCGCTTTCTTT
CDR3: CATGGFGAFF

D: -
V: TRBV2
size: once
J: TRBJ2-6
DNA: TGTGCCAGCAGTGAAAGGAGGACGGGCTCTGGGGCCAACGTCCTGACTTTC
CDR3: CASSERRTGSGANVLTF

D: -
V: TRBV28
size: -
J: TRBJ1-5
DNA: TGTGCCAGCAAGGGGGTGAGCAATCAGCCCCAGCATTTT
CDR3: CASKGVSNQPQHF

D: TRBD2
V: TRBV5-1
size: -
J: TRBJ2-3
DNA: TGCGCCAGCAGCTTGAGGATCGGGAGGGGCACAGATACGCAGTATTTT
CDR3: CASSLRIGRGTDTQYF

D: -
V: TRBV28
size: -
J: TRBJ1-6
DNA: TGTGCCAGCAGTCCACCTCACCATTTACAGGGCTCACCCCTCCACTTT
CDR3: CASSPPHHLQGSPLHF

D: TRBD1
V: TRBV2
size: -
J: TRBJ1-2
DNA: TGTGCCAGCAGTTATGGACAGGGGAGGGCTAATGGCTACACCTTC
CDR3: CASSYGQGRANGYTF

D: -
V: TRBV19
size: -
J: TRBJ1-1
DNA: TGTGCCAGTAGTATCTACCGGACTGAAGCTTTCTTT
CDR3: CASSIYRTEAFF

D: -
V: TRBV7-2
size: -
J: TRBJ1-6
DNA: TGTGCCATCGGGGGAAACTCCTATAATTCACCCCTCCACTTT
CDR3: CAIGGNSYNSPLHF

D: TRBD1
V: TRBV19
size: -
J: TRBJ1-2
DNA: TGTGCCAGTAGTCCCCAAGGGGGCGCGGGGGGCTACACCTTC
CDR3: CASSPQGGAGGYTF

D: TRBD1
V: TRBV30
size: -
J: TRBJ1-1
DNA: TGTGCCTGGGCCGGGACAGGAGAAGCTTTCTTT
CDR3: CAWAGTGEAFF

D: -
V: TRBV10-2
size: -
J: TRBJ1-5
DNA: TGCGCCAGCAGTGATTTAACTTATAGCAATCAGCCCCAGCATTTT
CDR3: CASSDLTYSNQPQHF

D: -
V: TRBV5-5
size: -
J: TRBJ2-7
DNA: TGTGCCAGCAGACCCGTGGGAAGGGGTTACGAGCAGTACTTC
CDR3: CASRPVGRGYEQYF

D: -
V: TRBV6-5
size: -
J: TRBJ1-1
DNA: TGTGCCAGCAGGGCCACCGGAGGGACTGAAGCTTTCTTT
CDR3: CASRATGGTEAFF

D: TRBD2
V: TRBV7-8
size: -
J: TRBJ2-7
DNA: TGTGCCAGCACCCCAGCGGGGGCTTTCTACGAGCAGTACTTC
CDR3: CASTPAGAFYEQYF

D: -
V: TRBV5-4
size: -
J: TRBJ2-7
DNA: TGTGCCAGCAGCCGGCGGGATCTAGGCTCCTACGAGCAGTACTTC
CDR3: CASSRRDLGSYEQYF

D: -
V: TRBV7-6
size: -
J: TRBJ1-4
DNA: TGTGCCAGCAGCTTAGGTGGCAGGGAAACCTTTAATGAAAAACTGTTTTTT
CDR3: CASSLGGRETFNEKLFF

D: -
V: TRBV6-5
size: -
J: TRBJ1-2
DNA: TGTGCCAGCAGTTACGCAGGTCTGGGCTATGGCTACACCTTC
CDR3: CASSYAGLGYGYTF

D: TRBD1
V: TRBV2
size: -
J: TRBJ1-2
DNA: TGTGCCAGCACCAGGGGGAACTATGGCTACACCTTC
CDR3: CASTRGNYGYTF

D: TRBD1
V: TRBV18
size: -
J: TRBJ1-3
DNA: TGTGCCAGCTCATCTGACAGGGCAGCAGGAAACACCATATATTTT
CDR3: CASSSDRAAGNTIYF

D: TRBD1
V: TRBV5-1
size: -
J: TRBJ1-2
DNA: TGCGCCAGCAGCTTTTCCCACGGGACAGGGACGTTTGGCTACACCTTC
CDR3: CASSFSHGTGTFGYTF

D: -
V: TRBV21-1
size: -
J: TRBJ1-3
DNA: TGTGCCAGCAGCAAGGCGACAGGGCTCTCTGGAAACACCATATATTTT
CDR3: CASSKATGLSGNTIYF

D: TRBD2
V: TRBV5-4
size: -
J: TRBJ2-7
DNA: TGTGCCAGCAGCTTGGAAGCGGGAGGGCCTCGGAACGAGCAGTACTTC
CDR3: CASSLEAGGPRNEQYF

D: -
V: TRBV10-3
size: few
J: TRBJ2-3
DNA: TGTGCCATCAGTGACCCTAGGACAGCCACAGATACGCAGTATTTT
CDR3: CAISDPRTATDTQYF

D: -
V: TRBV14
size: -
J: TRBJ1-2
DNA: TGTGCCAGCAGCCAGGGCAGGTATGGCTACACCTTC
CDR3: CASSQGRYGYTF

D: -
V: TRBV27
size: -
J: TRBJ2-2
DNA: TGTGCCAGCAGTTTCTGGGCGGGAAAGGTAACCGGGGAGCTGTTTTTT
CDR3: CASSFWAGKVTGELFF